These 19 T cell receptor beta chains came from one sample sequenced in a study of T cells in Graves' hyperthyroidism and ophthalmopathy. Authors of the study amplified TCR beta CDR3 regions from RNA transcripts. TCR CDR3 regions were first amplified by RT-PCR with HTBI primers. Each CDR3 protein is one row after TCRdb ran MiXCR on the multiplex PCR reads. This table holds roughly 500,000 distinct CDR3 sequences, 35% to 55% found once. The specimen sequenced was peripheral blood or thyroid tissue (not recorded which). Receptors were obtained from an adult woman with Graves' disease, either hyperthyroidism or ophthalmopathy (not recorded which).

The rearrangement links TRBV7-8 to TRBJ2-5; 11 bases are shared with TRBD2. Unmatched junction bases numbered 7, after V lost 5 bases and J lost 5 bases. The CDR3 runs 15 residues. CDR1 and CDR2 from the germline V gene are SGHVS and FQNEAQ. The CDR3 DNA follows: TGTGCCAGCAGCGGGACTAGCGGACCGGAGGAGACCCAGTACTTC. It is translated as CASSGTSGPEETQYF.

This clonotype appeared many times. The chain's CDR3 is CASSLIAATNEKLFF. In DNA form, the CDR3 reads TGTGCCAGCAGCCTAATAGCAGCAACTAATGAAAAACTGTTTTTT. This chain links TRBV12-3 or TRBV12-4 with TRBJ1-4; unclear D gene. V lost 6 bases and J 0 bases, leaving 11 bases between the germline ends. There are 15 residues in the CDR3.

This chain connects TRBV7-2 to TRBJ1-3, with 7 bases lining up with TRBD1. This CDR3 has 14 amino acids. Germline V CDR1 and CDR2: SGHTA, FQGNSA. V lost 5 bases and J lost 6; bases outside the gene matches: 7. In DNA form, the CDR3 reads TGTGCCAGCAGCACCGGGACAGCGTCAAACACCATATATTTT. It encodes CASSTGTASNTIYF.

V gene TRBV24-1 combines with J gene TRBJ1-5, with D possibly matching TRBD1 (6 bases). Trimming cost V 2 bases and J 0 bases, with 7 bases left between them. Germline V gives CDR1 KGHDR, CDR2 SFDVKD. CDR3 size: 15 residues. CDR3: CATSDSGASNQPQHF. The CDR3 DNA is TGTGCCACCAGTGATTCGGGGGCTAGCAATCAGCCCCAGCATTTT.

The chain combines TRBV7-8 with TRBJ1-2; D possibly corresponds to TRBD1 (6 bases). Trimming shortened V by 4 bases and J by 5 bases, and 14 bases separated the two germline ends. CDR1 and CDR2 from the germline V gene are SGHVS and FQNEAQ. The CDR3 sequence is 14 residues long. In DNA, the CDR3 is TGTGCCAGCAGCTCAGAGACAACAGGGTATGGCTACACCTTC. Its translation is CASSSETTGYGYTF.

This clonotype has just a few counts. This chain uses TRBV19 with TRBJ2-6, with 8 bases lining up with TRBD1. The J segment lost 3 bases and the V segment lost 8 bases, leaving 6 bases of the junction unmatched. Germline lookup yields CDR1 LNHDA and CDR2 SQIVND (reference sequence). CDR3 size: 15 residues. The DNA for the CDR3 is TGTGCCAGTCACAGGGGGTACTATGGGGCCAACGTCCTGACTTTC. It translates to CASHRGYYGANVLTF.

The rearrangement uses TRBV9 and TRBJ1-1; D is uncertain. CDR1 SGDLS and CDR2 YYNGEE come from the germline V gene. Trimming took off 5 bases at V and 12 bases at J, with 17 bases between the two ends. The CDR3 covers 12 residues. Here the CDR3 DNA reads TGTGCCAGCAGTTTACCCGGGATTGGGACTTTCTTT. This encodes CASSLPGIGTFF.

The chain combines TRBV28 with TRBJ2-2; 9 positions agree with TRBD1. This CDR3 contains 14 residues. Per the germline V gene, CDR1 is MDHEN and CDR2 is SYDVKM. With V trimmed by 6 bases and J by 7 bases, 6 bases remained unmatched. The CDR3 is CASRLRQGVGELFF. The CDR3 DNA sequence: TGTGCCAGCAGACTTAGACAGGGGGTCGGGGAGCTGTTTTTT.

This clonotype was counted many times. The chain uses TRBV2 and TRBJ2-7; D not certain. Germline V CDR1 and CDR2: SNHLY, FYNNEI. The CDR3 is 16 amino acids. Trimming removed 8 bases from V and 3 bases from J, with 23 bases in between. This CDR3 reads CASCSIRRKGNYEQYF. CDR3 DNA: TGTGCCAGCTGTTCCATACGTCGGAAAGGGAACTACGAGCAGTACTTC.

The CDR3 loop reads CASTSLGELFF. CDR3 DNA sequence: TGTGCCAGCACAAGTTTAGGGGAGCTGTTTTTT. This chain connects TRBV11-2 to TRBJ2-2; D is unresolved. Germline V gene sequence: CDR1 SGHAT, CDR2 FQNNGV. The CDR3 covers 11 residues. Trimming shortened V by 7 bases and J by 8 bases, and 8 bases separated the two germline ends.

This clonotype was found many times. This chain uses TRBV20-1 with TRBJ2-1, with D possibly called TRBD1 or TRBD2 (6 bases each). V lost 6 bases, J lost 0 bases, and 15 bases lay in between. Looked up from germline, CDR1 is DFQATT and CDR2 is SNEGSKA (reference sequence). CDR3 length: 15 residues. Here the CDR3 DNA reads TGCAGTGCCCTAGAGGGGGGCAGCTCCTACAATGAGCAGTTCTTC. Its protein product is CSALEGGSSYNEQFF.

There are many counts of this clonotype. In nucleotides, the CDR3 is TGCAGCGTGACCCGATGGGAGAACACTGAAGCTTTCTTT. This gives the protein CSVTRWENTEAFF. This chain connects TRBV29-1 to TRBJ1-1; D ambiguous. The CDR3 loop spans 13 amino acids. V lost 6 bases and J 1 base, leaving 12 bases between the germline ends. Germline-derived CDR1 and CDR2 are SQVTM and ANQGSEA.

This clonotype appeared many times. The chain's CDR3 is CASSFRMRGAFF. CDR3 in DNA: TGTGCCAGCAGTTTTAGAATGCGGGGAGCTTTCTTT. The chain joins TRBV28 to TRBJ1-1; D gene unclear. Germline lookup yields CDR1 MDHEN and CDR2 SYDVKM. The CDR3 covers 12 residues. V was cut by 3 bases and J by 10 bases, with 12 bases left in between.

This chain uses TRBV7-2 with TRBJ2-5, with 9 bases fitting TRBD2. Germline CDR1 reads SGHTA; CDR2 reads FQGNSA. This CDR3 comprises 15 residues. V shed 11 bases and J 7 bases; nucleotides not matched to a gene: 17. The DNA for the CDR3 is TGTGCCTGCGCGGGAGTAGCGGGAGTCGGGGTGACCCAGTACTTC. It yields the protein CACAGVAGVGVTQYF.

The gene calls are TRBV4-3 and TRBJ1-6; D is uncertain. Germline V gives CDR1 LGHNA, CDR2 YSLEER. The V and J ends lost 4 bases and 8 bases respectively, with 9 bases between them. The CDR3 is made up of 13 amino acids. CDR3 protein: CASSLTPDSPLHF. The CDR3 region has the DNA TGCGCCAGCAGCCTAACTCCGGATTCACCCCTCCACTTT.

The chain has TRBV28 and TRBJ2-2, with D tentatively TRBD2 (5 bases). The V and J ends lost 5 bases and 0 bases respectively, with 19 bases between them. Germline V gene sequence: CDR1 MDHEN, CDR2 SYDVKM. The CDR3 runs 18 residues. DNA for the CDR3: TGTGCCAGCAGTACCCCCCAAAGGAGCGGCCCGAACACCGGGGAGCTGTTTTTT. Its translation is CASSTPQRSGPNTGELFF. Filled out from reference TRBV28 and TRBJ2-2, the complete variable domain reads DVKVTQSSRYLVKRTGEKVFLECVQDMDHENMFWYRQDPGLGLRLIYFSYDVKMKEKGDIPEGYSVSREKKERFSLILESASTNQTSMYLCASSTPQRSGPNTGELFFGEGSRLTVL.

This clonotype was recorded a few times. This rearrangement joins TRBV10-1 to TRBJ2-3, with 10 bases aligning to TRBD2. Germline V gene sequence: CDR1 WNHNN, CDR2 SYGVQD (reference sequence). The trim removed 8 bases at V and 6 bases at J, leaving 2 bases unmatched. CDR3 size: 12 residues. CDR3 DNA: TGCGCCAGCGGTAGCGGGGGGGATACGCAGTATTTT. Protein product: CASGSGGDTQYF.

This clonotype has just a few counts. The chain couples TRBV6-5 to TRBJ2-2; 10 bases align to TRBD1. The trim removed 5 bases at V and 3 bases at J, leaving 3 bases unmatched. The CDR3 length is 15 residues. Germline CDR1 reads MNHEY; CDR2 reads SVGAGI. The CDR3 reads CASSHGTGDTGELFF. The DNA for the CDR3 is TGTGCCAGCAGTCACGGGACAGGGGACACCGGGGAGCTGTTTTTT.

Many counts were recorded for this clonotype. This chain uses TRBV29-1 with TRBJ1-2; no definite D call. Germline V gives CDR1 SQVTM, CDR2 ANQGSEA. The V gene lost 5 bases and the J gene lost 1 base, with 5 bases spanning the gap. This CDR3 is built from 11 residues. The CDR3, as DNA: TGCAGCGTTCTGGTTAACTATGGCTACACCTTC. Its protein is CSVLVNYGYTF.